One sample yielded the 19 T cell receptor beta chains listed below, sequenced in a study of cytomegalovirus exposure and HLA in healthy donors. Researchers ran the PCR with 60 Vbeta and 13 Jbeta primers. Here immunoSEQ multiplex PCR was the method, and the copy in TCRdb shows in-frame clones only, minus some. The table includes under 95,000 clones, approximately 7.1% detected once. The sequenced sample was PBMCs. These receptors originate from a man aged 50-59 years in good health and CMV-seronegative.

V is TRBV6-1 and J is TRBJ2-3; 8 nucleotides line up with TRBD2. The length of the CDR3 is 18 residues. Losses at the gene ends were 4 bases for V and 3 bases for J; bases not matched to a gene: 15. In germline, CDR1 is MNHNS, CDR2 SASEGT. The CDR3 bases are TGTGCCAGCAGTGCGGGGGGGCGAGAAGACTGGGGGACAGATACGCAGTATTTT. Translating gives CASSAGGREDWGTDTQYF.

The chain's CDR3 is CASSFASGWGETQYF. DNA of the CDR3: TGTGCCAGCAGCTTCGCTAGCGGGTGGGGAGAGACCCAGTACTTC. This rearrangement joins TRBV7-2 to TRBJ2-5, with 8 positions matching TRBD2. The J segment lost 4 bases and the V segment lost 3 bases, leaving 7 bases of the junction unmatched. Germline V CDR1 and CDR2: SGHTA, FQGNSA. This CDR3 has 15 amino acids.

This sequence joins TRBV7-2 and TRBJ2-7, with D uncertain. The CDR3 covers 13 residues. The germline gives CDR1 SGHTA, CDR2 FQGNSA. Trimming took off 1 base at V and 6 bases at J, with 10 bases between the two ends. In DNA form, the CDR3 reads TGTGCCAGCAGCTTAGGGGCCCCCCGCGAGCAGTACTTC. As protein: CASSLGAPREQYF.

This clone was counted a few times. The gene calls are TRBV7-9 and TRBJ2-5; 9 bases agree with TRBD2. CDR1 and CDR2 (germline): SEHNR, FQNEAQ (reference sequence). There are 16 residues in the CDR3. J lost 4 bases, V lost 1 base, and 7 bases had no gene match. The CDR3 sequence: CASSLEGGRAGETQYF. Written as DNA, the CDR3 is TGTGCCAGCAGCTTAGAAGGCGGGAGGGCAGGAGAGACCCAGTACTTC.

CDR3 sequence (DNA): TGTGCCAGCAGCTCACCCAGCTCCTACGAGCAGTACTTC. Its translation: CASSSPSSYEQYF. V usage is TRBV6-6 and J usage is TRBJ2-7; D is unclear. From germline, CDR1 is MNHNY and CDR2 SVGAGI (reference sequence). CDR3 length equals 13 residues. V was shortened by 6 bases and J by 0 bases, with 9 bases between the two germline ends.

The J gene is TRBJ2-1, the V gene TRBV5-1, with D unresolved. Germline CDR1 is SGHRS and CDR2 is YFSETQ. V gave up 2 bases and J gave up 7 bases, with 13 bases separating them. The CDR3 is made up of 14 amino acids. This chain's CDR3 is CASSFGGFENEQFF. CDR3 nucleotide sequence: TGCGCCAGCAGCTTCGGTGGTTTTGAAAATGAGCAGTTCTTC.

The chain is built from TRBV18 and TRBJ2-3; D may be TRBD1 (8 bases). Germline lookup yields CDR1 KGHSH and CDR2 LQKENI. This CDR3 contains 16 residues. V dropped 3 bases and J dropped 1 base, with 14 bases sitting between them. CDR3 nucleotides: TGTGCCAGCTCACCCCGGACAGGGAGGGGCACAGATACGCAGTATTTT. Protein sequence: CASSPRTGRGTDTQYF. Together with reference TRBV18 and TRBJ2-3, the CDR3 gives the full variable domain: NAGVMQNPRHLVRRRGQEARLRCSPMKGHSHVYWYRQLPEEGLKFMVYLQKENIIDESGMPKERFSAEFPKEGPSILRIQQVVRGDSAAYFCASSPRTGRGTDTQYFGPGTRLTVL.

This chain joins TRBV28 and TRBJ1-6; D may be TRBD1 (5 bases). The germline V gene encodes CDR1 MDHEN and CDR2 SYDVKM. The CDR3 sequence is 16 residues long. Deletions cut 1 base from V and 3 bases from J, with 10 bases between. CDR3 in DNA: TGTGCCAGCAGTTTATATAACAGGTACTATAATTCACCCCTCCACTTT. Translation gives CASSLYNRYYNSPLHF.

The chain combines TRBV6-5 with TRBJ1-1; D may be TRBD1 (5 bases). Germline-derived CDR1 and CDR2 are MNHEY and SVGAGI. The CDR3 spans 16 residues. The V end was cut by 2 bases, the J end by 8 bases, with 21 bases between. CDR3 amino acids: CASSYEISTGMKEAFF. The CDR3 DNA sequence: TGTGCCAGCAGTTACGAAATCTCTACAGGTATGAAGGAAGCTTTCTTT.

This clone was seen only a few times. The chain uses TRBV6-1 and TRBJ1-5, with 11 bases that match TRBD1. CDR1 and CDR2 (germline): MNHNS, SASEGT. The CDR3 extends over 15 amino acids. The V and J ends lost 5 bases and 3 bases, in that order; junction bases with no gene match: 3. This CDR3 is CASSWTGGYNQPQHF. CDR3 bases: TGTGCCAGCAGTTGGACAGGGGGCTACAATCAGCCCCAGCATTTT.

This clone was recorded a few times. The V gene is TRBV2, the J gene TRBJ1-1, with D perhaps matching TRBD1 (6 bases). V lost 5 bases to trimming and J lost 5 bases, with 15 bases between them. The CDR3 contains 14 residues. Per germline, CDR1 SNHLY and CDR2 FYNNEI. The CDR3 sequence: CASSLTGPRTEAFF. In nucleotides, the CDR3 is TGTGCCAGCAGTTTAACAGGGCCCCGGACTGAAGCTTTCTTT. The full variable domain, with the rest looked up from reference TRBV2 and TRBJ1-1, is EPEVTQTPSHQVTQMGQEVILRCVPISNHLYFYWYRQILGQKVEFLVSFYNNEISEKSEIFDDQFSVERPDGSNFTLKIRSTKLEDSAMYFCASSLTGPRTEAFFGQGTRLTVV.

This clone has more than one count but fewer than ten. V is TRBV6-1 and J is TRBJ1-5; 7 bases align to TRBD1. The V and J ends lost 6 bases and 7 bases, in that order; junction bases with no gene match: 3. The CDR3 is made up of 12 amino acids. In germline, CDR1 is MNHNS, CDR2 SASEGT. Here the CDR3 reads CASRGDRQPQHF. CDR3 in DNA: TGTGCCAGCAGGGGGGACAGACAGCCCCAGCATTTT.

This clone appeared a few times. The genes are TRBV5-1 and TRBJ2-5; 7 positions agree with TRBD1. This CDR3 is 15 amino acids long. Germline V gene lookup returns CDR1 SGHRS and CDR2 YFSETQ. Unmatched junction bases numbered 9, after V lost 2 bases and J lost 5 bases. CDR3 nucleotide sequence: TGCGCCAGCAGCTTAAACAGGGGCCAGGGGGAGACCCAGTACTTC. Its translation: CASSLNRGQGETQYF.

The chain combines TRBV9 with TRBJ1-1; no clear D gene. This CDR3 comprises 13 residues. Germline loops: CDR1 SGDLS, CDR2 YYNGEE. V was pared by 0 bases and J by 1 base, with 4 bases between. CDR3 bases: TGTGCCAGCAGCGTAGGTAAGAACACTGAAGCTTTCTTT. Its protein product is CASSVGKNTEAFF.

This clone was observed a handful of times. The chain combines TRBV5-1 with TRBJ2-3; D perhaps matches TRBD1 (7 bases). V dropped 0 bases and J dropped 6 bases, with 11 bases sitting between them. CDR3 length equals 14 residues. From germline, CDR1 is SGHRS and CDR2 YFSETQ. In DNA, the CDR3 is TGCGCCAGCAGCTTGGGGCAGGGGGGCGATACGCAGTATTTT. Protein sequence: CASSLGQGGDTQYF.

This clone occurred a few times. This sequence joins TRBV4-3 and TRBJ2-3; 10 bases are shared with TRBD2. The length of the CDR3 is 15 residues. J lost 4 bases, V lost 4 bases, and 5 bases had no gene match. Germline values: CDR1 LGHNA, CDR2 YSLEER. CDR3 sequence (DNA): TGCGCCAGCAGCCTTTCAGCGGGAGGGCCAGATACGCAGTATTTT. Encoded protein: CASSLSAGGPDTQYF.

This clone showed up just a few times. This chain's CDR3 is CASSFRGQGARETQYF. The CDR3 coding sequence is TGTGCCAGCAGCTTCAGGGGACAGGGGGCCAGGGAGACCCAGTACTTC. This chain connects TRBV11-1 to TRBJ2-5; 12 bases agree with TRBD1. The CDR3 consists of 16 residues. The V and J ends lost 3 bases and 5 bases, in that order; junction bases with no gene match: 7. Per the germline V gene, CDR1 is SGHAT and CDR2 is FQDESV (reference sequence).

The J gene is TRBJ2-5, the V gene TRBV27; D remains ambiguous. CDR1 is MNHEY, CDR2 SMNVEV, per germline (reference sequence). V was shortened by 3 bases and J by 5 bases, with 4 bases between the two germline ends. The CDR3 is 11 residues long. The CDR3 DNA follows: TGTGCCAGCAGTTTCCAGGAGACCCAGTACTTC. Translating gives CASSFQETQYF.

This chain joins TRBV28 and TRBJ2-1; 13 bases are a match to TRBD2. After removal of 6 bases from V and 7 bases from J, the junction contained 6 bases not matched to a gene. The germline V gene encodes CDR1 MDHEN and CDR2 SYDVKM. There are 15 residues in the CDR3. CDR3 protein: CASRTGTSGTNEQFF. CDR3 nucleotides: TGTGCCAGCAGAACCGGGACTAGCGGGACAAATGAGCAGTTCTTC.